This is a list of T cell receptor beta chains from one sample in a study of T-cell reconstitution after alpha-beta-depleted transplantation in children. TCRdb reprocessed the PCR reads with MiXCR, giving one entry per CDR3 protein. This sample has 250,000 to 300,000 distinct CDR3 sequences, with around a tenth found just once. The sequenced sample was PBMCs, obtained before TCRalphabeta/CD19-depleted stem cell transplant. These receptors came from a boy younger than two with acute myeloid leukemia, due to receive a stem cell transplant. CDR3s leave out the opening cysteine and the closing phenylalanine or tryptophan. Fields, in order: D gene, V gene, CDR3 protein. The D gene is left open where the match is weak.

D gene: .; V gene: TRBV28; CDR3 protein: ASSFGREGETDTQY
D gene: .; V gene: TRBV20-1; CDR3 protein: SARAPGGQPDTQY
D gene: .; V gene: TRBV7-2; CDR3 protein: ASSLSRGPYNEQF
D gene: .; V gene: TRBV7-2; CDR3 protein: ASSSNPLVPGAHIQY
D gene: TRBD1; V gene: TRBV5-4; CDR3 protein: ASSRTGSGANVLT
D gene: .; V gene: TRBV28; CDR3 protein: ASSPPGAVSYEQY
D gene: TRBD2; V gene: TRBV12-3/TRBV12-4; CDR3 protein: ASSFRTSGGSYEQY
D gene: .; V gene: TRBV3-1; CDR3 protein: ASSQPGLPGYT
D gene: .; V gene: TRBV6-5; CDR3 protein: ASSHLQGSPLH
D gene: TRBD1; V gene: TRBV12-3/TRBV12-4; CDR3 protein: ASRGDRDEQY
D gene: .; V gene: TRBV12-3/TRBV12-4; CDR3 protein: ASSKGLSYEQY
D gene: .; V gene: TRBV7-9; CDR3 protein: ASSQGQPASGANVLT
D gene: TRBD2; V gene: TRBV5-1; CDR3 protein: ASSSRGDHEQY
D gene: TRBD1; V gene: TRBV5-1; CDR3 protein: ASSRDSFYTGELF
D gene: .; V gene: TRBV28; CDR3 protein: ASSFSVSYEQY
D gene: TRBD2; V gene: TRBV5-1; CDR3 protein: ASQLAGGEETQY
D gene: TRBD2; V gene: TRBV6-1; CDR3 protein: ASGGVANTGELF
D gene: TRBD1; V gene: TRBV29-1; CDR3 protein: SVEDQGTGVVTGELF
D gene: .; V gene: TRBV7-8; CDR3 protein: ASSLRRRVMGNQPQH
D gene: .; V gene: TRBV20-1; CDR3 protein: SARDDGFSWSGANVLT
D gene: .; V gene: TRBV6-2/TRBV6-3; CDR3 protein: ASVWDVNQPQH
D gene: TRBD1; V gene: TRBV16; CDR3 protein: ASSHPSTGHYGYT
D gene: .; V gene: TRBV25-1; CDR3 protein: ASSEFGGLTEAF
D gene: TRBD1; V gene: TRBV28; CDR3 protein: ATEDRGNEQY
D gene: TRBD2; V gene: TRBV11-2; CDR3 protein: ASSLVRWASGVQETQY
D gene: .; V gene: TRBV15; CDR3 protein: ATNRGGASNEQF
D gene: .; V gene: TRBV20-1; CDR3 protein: SALTGLDLRTQY
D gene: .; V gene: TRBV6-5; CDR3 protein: ASSYSGHFTDTQY
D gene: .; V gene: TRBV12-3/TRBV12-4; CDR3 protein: ASTTGLGNQPQH
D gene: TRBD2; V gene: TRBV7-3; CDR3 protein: ASSLKLALAGGPNEQF